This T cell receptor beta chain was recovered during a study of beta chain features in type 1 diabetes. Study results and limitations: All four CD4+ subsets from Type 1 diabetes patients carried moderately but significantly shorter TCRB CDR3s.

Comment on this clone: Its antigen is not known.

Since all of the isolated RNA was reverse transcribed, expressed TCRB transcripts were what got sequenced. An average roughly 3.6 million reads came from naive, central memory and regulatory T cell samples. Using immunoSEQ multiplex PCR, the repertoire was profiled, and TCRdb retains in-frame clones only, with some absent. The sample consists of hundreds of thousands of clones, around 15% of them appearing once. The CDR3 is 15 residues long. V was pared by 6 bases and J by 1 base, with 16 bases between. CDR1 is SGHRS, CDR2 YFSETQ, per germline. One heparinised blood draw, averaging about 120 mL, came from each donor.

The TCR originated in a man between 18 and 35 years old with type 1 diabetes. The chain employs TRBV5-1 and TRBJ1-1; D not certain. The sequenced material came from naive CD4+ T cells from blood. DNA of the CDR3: TGCGCCAGCACCACCGCTGGGGAGGGGAACACTGAAGCTTTCTTT. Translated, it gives CASTTAGEGNTEAFF.